These T cell receptor beta chains were read from a single sample in a study of T cell changes during pregnancy in multiple sclerosis. Repertoires were generated with immunoSEQ multiplex PCR, while TCRdb's copy carries only in-frame clones and drops some. The sample yields some 38,000 clones, 90% seen once. Sequences were derived from CD4+ T cells from peripheral blood mononuclear cells, sampled in the second trimester of pregnancy. The receptor source for this set is a female donor with multiple sclerosis, enrolled in a pregnancy study. The conserved cysteine and the conserved F or W are not part of the CDR3 here.

V gene: TRBV7-3
CDR3 protein: ASSLTGTMSTDTQY

V gene: TRBV7-3
CDR3 protein: ASSPSLGAGGNEQF

V gene: TRBV7-9
CDR3 protein: ASSWGQGAYSSTQY

V gene: TRBV7-9
CDR3 protein: ASSLALNTEAF

V gene: TRBV6-4
CDR3 protein: ASSDSRVLDSHQPQH

V gene: TRBV6-5
CDR3 protein: ASSYTKAGAKETQY

V gene: TRBV5-6
CDR3 protein: ASSSLDRDGYEQY

V gene: TRBV5-4
CDR3 protein: ASSFERDGYT

V gene: TRBV6-5
CDR3 protein: ASSSFARQGIIGYT

V gene: TRBV7-3
CDR3 protein: ASSLAGTVNGEQY

V gene: TRBV6-6
CDR3 protein: ASSSGQGTYEQY

V gene: TRBV29-1
CDR3 protein: SVVGRTSGGGGRDTQY

V gene: TRBV30
CDR3 protein: AWRKTGGAYYGYT

V gene: TRBV11-1
CDR3 protein: ASSSGWSSIRDEQF

V gene: TRBV6-1
CDR3 protein: ASSEPRWEGHNEQF

V gene: TRBV9
CDR3 protein: ASSGPRTDEKLF

V gene: TRBV6-1
CDR3 protein: ASSEAKQYGGRAETQY

V gene: TRBV2
CDR3 protein: ASSEVPFRDGEGDEQF

V gene: TRBV6-5
CDR3 protein: ASTQGMEQF

V gene: TRBV28
CDR3 protein: ASSKRAPGGNTIY

V gene: TRBV6-5
CDR3 protein: ASSHPGGTHYGYT

V gene: TRBV10-3
CDR3 protein: AISDPTGVTEAF

V gene: TRBV28
CDR3 protein: ASSLAGTNTGELF

V gene: TRBV9
CDR3 protein: ASSVDEGWQETQY

V gene: TRBV27
CDR3 protein: ASNLLRGVLNEQY

V gene: TRBV18
CDR3 protein: ASSPNLLETQY

V gene: TRBV7-3
CDR3 protein: ASSLKALPGVGYNEQF